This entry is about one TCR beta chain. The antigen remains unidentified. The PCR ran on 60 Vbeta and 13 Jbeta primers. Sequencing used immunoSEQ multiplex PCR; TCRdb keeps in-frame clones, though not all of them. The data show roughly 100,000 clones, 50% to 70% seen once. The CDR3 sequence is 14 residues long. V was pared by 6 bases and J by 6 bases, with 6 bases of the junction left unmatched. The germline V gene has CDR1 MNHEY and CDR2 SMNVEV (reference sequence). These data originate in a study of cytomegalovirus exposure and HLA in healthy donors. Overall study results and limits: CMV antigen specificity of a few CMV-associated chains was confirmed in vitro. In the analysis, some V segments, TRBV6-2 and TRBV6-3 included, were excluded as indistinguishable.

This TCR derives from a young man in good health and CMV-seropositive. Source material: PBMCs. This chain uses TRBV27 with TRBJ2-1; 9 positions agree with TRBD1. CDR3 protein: CASSSGTGLNEQFF. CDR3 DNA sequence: TGTGCCAGCAGCTCCGGGACAGGGCTCAATGAGCAGTTCTTC.